This T cell receptor (beta chain) came from a study of blood T cell repertoires in COVID-19. Study-level background: The cDNA or gDNA used as material had been derived from T cells, B-cell-depleted T cells, or PBMCs.

Under the authors' procedure: Counts of nucleated cells, estimated from reference gene primer amplification, were obtained. Sequencing was performed with immunoSEQ multiplex PCR; in TCRdb, only in-frame clones are kept and a portion is missing. Clone size and V and J calls were adopted from that table, with D and trimming inferred from the DNA. The data hold approximately 250,000 clones, with roughly 88% observed a single time. The CDR3 consists of 16 residues. CDR1 and CDR2 (germline): KGHDR, SFDVKD. V lost 4 bases and J 0 bases, leaving 12 bases between the germline ends. The chain is built from TRBV24-1 and TRBJ1-5, with unresolved D. Sequences were obtained from peripheral blood. This TCR came from a woman in her forties who had recovered from COVID-19. CDR3: CATSDRGIHSNQPQHF. CDR3 sequence (DNA): TGTGCCACCAGTGACCGGGGAATTCATAGCAATCAGCCCCAGCATTTT.